Listed below are T cell receptor beta chains from one sample, sequenced in a study of siplizumab effects on memory and regulatory T cells. Profiled with immunoSEQ multiplex PCR; TCRdb holds only in-frame clones, not every one. The sample yields tens of thousands of clones, about 90% seen once. Material for sequencing was CD8+ T cells sorted from blood. These receptors all stem from a human donor in good health. Each CDR3 is given with its conserved first and last residue. Fields, in order: V gene, J gene, clone size, D gene, CDR3 DNA, CDR3 protein. D genes are given only for firm matches. Expanded clones are given a class, and other clones once, few, many or no size at all.

>TRBV5-1|TRBJ2-5|.|TRBD2
TGCGCCAGCAGCCCGGGGGGTGAGACCCAGTACTTC
CASSPGGETQYF
>TRBV9|TRBJ2-5|.|.
TGTGCCAGCAGCTTATCGGGGCAAGAGACCCAGTACTTC
CASSLSGQETQYF
>TRBV7-9|TRBJ2-7|once|TRBD1
TGTGCCAGCAGCCTAAGGGACAGGGAAGAATACGAGCAGTACTTC
CASSLRDREEYEQYF
>TRBV6-6|TRBJ2-7|.|.
TGTGCCAGCAGGAACGAAAATGGGACCTCCCCCTACGAGCAGTACTTC
CASRNENGTSPYEQYF
>TRBV9|TRBJ2-4|.|TRBD2
TGTGCCAGCAGCGTCGAGGGACTAGCGGGTTCCAAAAACATTCAGTACTTC
CASSVEGLAGSKNIQYF
>TRBV13|TRBJ2-5|.|.
TGTGCCAGCAGCTTTACGACAGCTCTAGGGGAGACCCAGTACTTC
CASSFTTALGETQYF
>TRBV6-5|TRBJ1-1|.|.
TGTGCCAGCAGTTCGCTGACCGGGGTGGGAGAAGCTTTCTTT
CASSSLTGVGEAFF
>TRBV7-9|TRBJ1-5|.|.
TGTGCCAGCAGCCCAACGGGGGGAAGCAATCAGCCCCAGCATTTT
CASSPTGGSNQPQHF
>TRBV25-1|TRBJ2-5|once|.
TGTGCCAGCAGTGAAGAGGGCTCGAAAGAGACCCAGTACTTC
CASSEEGSKETQYF
>TRBV27|TRBJ1-2|once|TRBD1
TGTGCCAGCAGTCCCTTGACAGGGAACTATGGCTACACCTTC
CASSPLTGNYGYTF
>TRBV4-1|TRBJ2-2|.|.
TGCGCCAGCAGCCAAGGCCGGAGGACAGCCGCGAACACCGGGGAGCTGTTTTTT
CASSQGRRTAANTGELFF
>TRBV4-1|TRBJ1-1|.|.
TGCGCCAGCAGCCTGACAGGGAACACTGAAGCTTTCTTT
CASSLTGNTEAFF